This T cell receptor (beta chain) was profiled in a study of lymphopenia after photon versus proton radiotherapy. General study findings and limits: After the lymphocyte nadir, photon-treated repertoires showed oligoclonal expansion, especially of CD8+ Temra cells.

Germline V gene data show CDR1 as MDHEN and CDR2 as SYDVKM. Trimming shortened V by 10 bases and J by 7 bases, and 14 bases separated the two germline ends. This CDR3 has 12 amino acids. Of note for this clone: Its antigen is currently unknown.

Data came from immunoSEQ multiplex PCR; TCRdb stores just in-frame clones and leaves some out. The profile shows about 68,000 clones, roughly 88% of them singletons. The input for sequencing was peripheral blood, taken from a patient treated with photon-based radiotherapy. The chain carries TRBV28 and TRBJ1-5; D possibly corresponds to TRBD1 (6 bases). The sequence was obtained from a woman between 65 and 79 years old with pancreatic cancer. DNA of the CDR3: TGTGCCATCCAACAGGGAGACCAGCCCCAGCATTTT. Residues: CAIQQGDQPQHF. The full variable domain, its missing parts supplied by reference TRBV28 and TRBJ1-5, is DVKVTQSSRYLVKRTGEKVFLECVQDMDHENMFWYRQDPGLGLRLIYFSYDVKMKEKGDIPEGYSVSREKKERFSLILESASTNQTSMYLCAIQQGDQPQHFGDGTRLSIL.